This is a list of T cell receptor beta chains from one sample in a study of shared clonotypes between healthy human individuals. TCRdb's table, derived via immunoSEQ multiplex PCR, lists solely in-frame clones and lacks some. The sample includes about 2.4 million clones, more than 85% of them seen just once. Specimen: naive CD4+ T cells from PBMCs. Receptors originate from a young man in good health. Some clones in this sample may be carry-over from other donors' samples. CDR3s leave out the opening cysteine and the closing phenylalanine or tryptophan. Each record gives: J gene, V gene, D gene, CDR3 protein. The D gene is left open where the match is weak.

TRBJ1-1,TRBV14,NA,ASSQSGLAGEAF
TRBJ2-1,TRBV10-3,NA,AISESGALSYNEQF
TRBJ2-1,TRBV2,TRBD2,ASRLTSGRPGYNEQF
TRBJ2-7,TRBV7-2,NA,ASSLRQGPYEQY
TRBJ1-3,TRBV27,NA,ASRALSGNTIY
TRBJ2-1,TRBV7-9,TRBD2,ASSLGLAGVGYSDNEQF
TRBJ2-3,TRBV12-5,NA,ASGLVLGTRHTQY
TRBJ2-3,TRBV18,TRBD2,ASSPLAVSTDTQY
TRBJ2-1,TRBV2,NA,ASSPRLGNEQF
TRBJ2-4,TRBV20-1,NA,SAEGTRRY
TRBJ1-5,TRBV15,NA,ATSIGTDPLSPQH
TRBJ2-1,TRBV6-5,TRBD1,ASSYLPGQGPNEQF
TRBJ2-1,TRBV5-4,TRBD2,ASSRRGSSGRGNEQF
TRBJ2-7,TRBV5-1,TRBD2,ASSPTGTSYEQY
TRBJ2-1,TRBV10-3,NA,AISDMAGSNNEQF
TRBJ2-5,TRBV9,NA,ASSVSSASQETQY
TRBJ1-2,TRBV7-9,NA,ASSLGSANYGYT
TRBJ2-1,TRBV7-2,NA,ASSLRRYNEQF
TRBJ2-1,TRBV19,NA,ASSHPVGISSYANEQF
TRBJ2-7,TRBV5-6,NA,ASSLREGGYEQY
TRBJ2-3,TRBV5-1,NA,ASSHRSNEDTQY
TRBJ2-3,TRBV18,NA,ASSPTKVPTGLGTDTQY
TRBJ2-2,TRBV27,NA,ASNQGEKGRGELF
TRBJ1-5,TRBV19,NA,ASSIYSEYSNQPQH
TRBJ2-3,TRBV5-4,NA,ASSLVGDTQY
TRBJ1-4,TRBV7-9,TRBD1,ASSLRQGGEKLF